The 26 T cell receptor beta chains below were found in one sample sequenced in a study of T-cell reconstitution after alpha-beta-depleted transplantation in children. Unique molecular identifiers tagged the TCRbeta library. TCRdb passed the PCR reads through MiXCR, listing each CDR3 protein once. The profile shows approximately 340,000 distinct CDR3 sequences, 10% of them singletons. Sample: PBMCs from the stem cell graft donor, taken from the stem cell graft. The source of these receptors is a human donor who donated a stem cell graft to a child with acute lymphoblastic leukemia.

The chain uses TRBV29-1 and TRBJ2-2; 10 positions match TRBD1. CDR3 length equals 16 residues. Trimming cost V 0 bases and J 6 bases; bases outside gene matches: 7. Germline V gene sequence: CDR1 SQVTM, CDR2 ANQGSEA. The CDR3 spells CSVEDPGTGESGELFF. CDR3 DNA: TGCAGCGTTGAAGATCCCGGGACAGGGGAATCCGGGGAGCTGTTTTTT.

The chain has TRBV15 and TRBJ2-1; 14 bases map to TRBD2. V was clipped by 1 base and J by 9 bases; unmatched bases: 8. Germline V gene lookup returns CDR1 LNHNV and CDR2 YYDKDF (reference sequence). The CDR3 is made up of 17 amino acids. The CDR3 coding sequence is TGTGCCACCAGCAGAGGGAAGGGACTAGCGGGAGAGCTTGAGCAGTTCTTC. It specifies CATSRGKGLAGELEQFF.

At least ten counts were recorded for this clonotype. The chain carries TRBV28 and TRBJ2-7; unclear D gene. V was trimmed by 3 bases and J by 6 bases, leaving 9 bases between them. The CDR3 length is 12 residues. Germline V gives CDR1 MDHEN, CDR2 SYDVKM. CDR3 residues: CASSLFQGEQYF. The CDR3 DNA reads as TGTGCCAGCAGTTTGTTCCAAGGCGAGCAGTACTTC.

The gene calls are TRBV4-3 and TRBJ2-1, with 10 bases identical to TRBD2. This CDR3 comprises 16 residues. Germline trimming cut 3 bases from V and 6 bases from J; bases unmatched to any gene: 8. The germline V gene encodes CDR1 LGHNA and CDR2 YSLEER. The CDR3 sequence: CASSQTGLARGNEQFF. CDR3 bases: TGCGCCAGCAGCCAGACGGGACTAGCGAGGGGCAATGAGCAGTTCTTC.

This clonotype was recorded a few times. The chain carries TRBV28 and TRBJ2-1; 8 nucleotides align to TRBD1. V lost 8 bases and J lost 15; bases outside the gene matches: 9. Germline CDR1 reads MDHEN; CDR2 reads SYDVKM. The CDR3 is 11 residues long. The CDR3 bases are TGTGCCAGCGGAGCACGGACAGGGCCGTTCTTC. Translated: CASGARTGPFF. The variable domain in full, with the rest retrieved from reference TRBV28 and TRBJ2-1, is DVKVTQSSRYLVKRTGEKVFLECVQDMDHENMFWYRQDPGLGLRLIYFSYDVKMKEKGDIPEGYSVSREKKERFSLILESASTNQTSMYLCASGARTGPFFGPGTRLTVL.

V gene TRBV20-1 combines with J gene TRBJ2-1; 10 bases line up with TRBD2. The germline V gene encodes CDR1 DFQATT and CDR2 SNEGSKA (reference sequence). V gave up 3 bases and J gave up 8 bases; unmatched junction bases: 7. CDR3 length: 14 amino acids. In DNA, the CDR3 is TGCAGTGCTAGGGCTAGCGGGAGTTGGGATGAGCAGTTCTTC. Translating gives CSARASGSWDEQFF.

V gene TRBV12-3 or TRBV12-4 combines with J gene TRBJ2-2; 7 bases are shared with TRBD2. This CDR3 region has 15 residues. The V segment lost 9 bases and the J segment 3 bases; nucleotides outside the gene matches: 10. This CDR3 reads CASTAGRRYTGELFF. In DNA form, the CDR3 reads TGTGCCAGTACAGCGGGGCGCAGGTACACCGGGGAGCTGTTTTTT.

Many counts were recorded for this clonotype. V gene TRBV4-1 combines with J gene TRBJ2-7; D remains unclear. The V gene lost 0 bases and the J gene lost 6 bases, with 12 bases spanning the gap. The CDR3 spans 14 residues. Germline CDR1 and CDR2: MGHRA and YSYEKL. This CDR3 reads CASSQDPSGSEQYF. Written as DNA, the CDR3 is TGCGCCAGCAGCCAAGATCCGTCTGGCTCCGAGCAGTACTTC.

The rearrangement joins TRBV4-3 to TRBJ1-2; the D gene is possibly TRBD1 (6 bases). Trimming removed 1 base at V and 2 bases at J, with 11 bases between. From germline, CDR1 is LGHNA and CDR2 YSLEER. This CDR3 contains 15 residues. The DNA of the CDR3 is TGCGCCAGCAGCCAAGGGGCAGGGGCCAACTATGGCTACACCTTC. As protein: CASSQGAGANYGYTF.

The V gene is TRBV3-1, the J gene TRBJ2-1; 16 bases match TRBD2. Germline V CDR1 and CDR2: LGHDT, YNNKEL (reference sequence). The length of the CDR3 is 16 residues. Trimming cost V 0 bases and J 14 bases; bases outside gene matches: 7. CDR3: CASSQDQGTSGREKFF. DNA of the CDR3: TGTGCCAGCAGCCAAGATCAGGGGACTAGCGGGAGGGAGAAGTTCTTC.

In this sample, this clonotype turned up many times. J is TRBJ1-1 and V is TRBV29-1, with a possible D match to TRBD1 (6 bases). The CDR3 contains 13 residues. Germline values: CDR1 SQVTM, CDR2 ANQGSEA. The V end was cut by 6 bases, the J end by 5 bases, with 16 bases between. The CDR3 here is CSVVTGTWTEAFF. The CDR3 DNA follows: TGCAGCGTCGTTACAGGGACTTGGACTGAAGCTTTCTTT.

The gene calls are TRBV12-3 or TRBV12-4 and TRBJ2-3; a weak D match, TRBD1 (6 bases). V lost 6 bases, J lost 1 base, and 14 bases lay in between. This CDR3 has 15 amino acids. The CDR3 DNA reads TGTGCCAGCAGCACTCGACAGGAAGGCACAGATACGCAGTATTTT. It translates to CASSTRQEGTDTQYF.

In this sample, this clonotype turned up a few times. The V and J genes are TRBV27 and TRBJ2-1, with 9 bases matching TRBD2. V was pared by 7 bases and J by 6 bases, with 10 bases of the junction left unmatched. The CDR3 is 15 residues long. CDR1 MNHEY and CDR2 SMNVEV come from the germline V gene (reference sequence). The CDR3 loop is CASTLLGGRANEQFF. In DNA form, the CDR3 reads TGTGCCAGCACCCTCCTTGGCGGGAGGGCCAATGAGCAGTTCTTC.

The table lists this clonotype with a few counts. Here the CDR3 reads CASKESGIWAEQFF. Here the CDR3 DNA reads TGTGCCAGCAAAGAAAGCGGGATTTGGGCGGAGCAGTTCTTC. This rearrangement joins TRBV6-5 to TRBJ2-1; 7 bases match TRBD2. Germline values: CDR1 MNHEY, CDR2 SVGAGI. The CDR3 runs to 14 residues. The ends lost 7 bases at V and 10 bases at J; junction bases unmatched: 13.

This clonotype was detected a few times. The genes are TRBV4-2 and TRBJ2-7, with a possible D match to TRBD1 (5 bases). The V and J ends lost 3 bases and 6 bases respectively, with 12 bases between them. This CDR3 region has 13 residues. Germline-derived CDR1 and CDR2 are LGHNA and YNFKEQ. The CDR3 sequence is CASSQGLGAEQYF. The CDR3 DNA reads TGTGCCAGCAGCCAGGGGCTAGGGGCCGAGCAGTACTTC.

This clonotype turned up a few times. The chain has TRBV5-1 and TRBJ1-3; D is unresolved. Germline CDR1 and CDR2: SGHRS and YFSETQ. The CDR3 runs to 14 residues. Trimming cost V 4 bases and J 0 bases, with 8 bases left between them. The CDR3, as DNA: TGCGCCAGCAGCGAGTCTAACTCTGGAAACACCATATATTTT. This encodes CASSESNSGNTIYF.

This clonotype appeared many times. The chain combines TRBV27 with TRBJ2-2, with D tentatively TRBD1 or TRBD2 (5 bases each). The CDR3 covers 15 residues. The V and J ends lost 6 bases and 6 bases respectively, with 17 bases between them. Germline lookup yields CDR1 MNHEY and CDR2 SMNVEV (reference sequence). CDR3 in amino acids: CASSDRGRFPGELFF. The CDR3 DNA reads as TGTGCCAGCAGCGACAGAGGGCGGTTCCCCGGGGAGCTGTTTTTT.

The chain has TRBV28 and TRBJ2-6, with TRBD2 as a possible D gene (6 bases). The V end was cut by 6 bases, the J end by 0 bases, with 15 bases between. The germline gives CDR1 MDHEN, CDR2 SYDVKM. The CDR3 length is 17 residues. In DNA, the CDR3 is TGTGCCAGCAGCATAAGGAGGGGCCACTCTGGGGCCAACGTCCTGACTTTC. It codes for CASSIRRGHSGANVLTF.

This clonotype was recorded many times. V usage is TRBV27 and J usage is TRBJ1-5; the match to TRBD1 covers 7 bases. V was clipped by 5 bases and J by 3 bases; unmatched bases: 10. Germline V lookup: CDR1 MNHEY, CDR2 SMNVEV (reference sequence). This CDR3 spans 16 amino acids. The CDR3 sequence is CASSPWGRGDNQPQHF. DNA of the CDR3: TGTGCCAGCAGTCCTTGGGGCAGGGGGGACAATCAGCCCCAGCATTTT.

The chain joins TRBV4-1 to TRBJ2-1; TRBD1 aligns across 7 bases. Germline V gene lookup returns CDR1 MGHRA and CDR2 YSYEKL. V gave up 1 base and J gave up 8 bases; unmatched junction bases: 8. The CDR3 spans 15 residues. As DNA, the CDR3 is TGCGCCAGCAGCCAAGTTTGGCCTCAGGGGGATGAGCAGTTCTTC. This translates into CASSQVWPQGDEQFF.

CDR3 DNA: TGTGCCAGCAGCCTTAACGGGAGGTGGGAGACCCAGTACTTC. This encodes CASSLNGRWETQYF. This chain connects TRBV14 to TRBJ2-5, with 7 bases lining up with TRBD2. V trimming: 4 bases; J trimming: 5 bases; junction bases outside the gene matches: 7. The CDR3 spans 14 residues. Germline values: CDR1 SGHDN, CDR2 FVKESK.

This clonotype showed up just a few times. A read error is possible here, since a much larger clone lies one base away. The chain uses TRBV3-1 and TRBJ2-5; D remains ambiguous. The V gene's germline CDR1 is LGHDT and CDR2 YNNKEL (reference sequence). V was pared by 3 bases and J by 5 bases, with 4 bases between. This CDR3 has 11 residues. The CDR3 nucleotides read TGTGCCAGCAGCCACGGGGAGACCCAGTACTTC. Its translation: CASSHGETQYF.

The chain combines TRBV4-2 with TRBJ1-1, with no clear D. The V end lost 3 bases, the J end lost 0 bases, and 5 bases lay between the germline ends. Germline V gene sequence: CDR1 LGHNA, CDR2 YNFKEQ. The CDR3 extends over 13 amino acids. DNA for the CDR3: TGTGCCAGCAGCCACGAGATGAACACTGAAGCTTTCTTT. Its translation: CASSHEMNTEAFF.

CDR3 protein: CASSYARRGTGKVTF. As DNA, the CDR3 is TGTGCCAGCAGTTACGCCCGCCGGGGGACAGGGAAGGTCACCTTC. This chain links TRBV6-5 with TRBJ1-2; 9 bases align to TRBD1. The CDR3 runs to 15 residues. Trimming removed 2 bases from V and 13 bases from J; junction bases left unmatched: 14. Germline-derived CDR1 and CDR2 are MNHEY and SVGAGI.

The CDR3 DNA follows: TGTGCCAGCAGCCGGACGGGGGCTAATTCACCCCTCCACTTT. It encodes CASSRTGANSPLHF. The rearrangement links TRBV14 to TRBJ1-6; the D gene is possibly TRBD1 (6 bases). Germline V gene lookup returns CDR1 SGHDN and CDR2 FVKESK. V was shortened by 4 bases and J by 6 bases, with 10 bases between the two germline ends. CDR3 length: 14 residues.

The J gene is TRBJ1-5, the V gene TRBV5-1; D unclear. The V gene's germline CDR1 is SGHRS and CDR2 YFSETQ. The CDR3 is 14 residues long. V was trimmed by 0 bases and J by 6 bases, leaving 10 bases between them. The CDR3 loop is CASSLGGIGQPQHF. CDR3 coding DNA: TGCGCCAGCAGCTTGGGCGGCATCGGTCAGCCCCAGCATTTT.